A single sample gave rise to the 11 T cell receptor beta chains below, sequenced in a study of blood T cell repertoires in COVID-19. Clones were sequenced by immunoSEQ multiplex PCR, and TCRdb holds only the in-frame ones, with some missing. Of 180,000 or so clones in the sample, under 85% were seen once. The sample was peripheral blood. The receptor set was obtained from a man in his sixties who had recovered from COVID-19.

The rearrangement uses TRBV6-1 and TRBJ1-2; no clear D gene. V lost 3 bases and J lost 4, with 15 bases in between. The CDR3 has 15 residues. The germline V gene encodes CDR1 MNHNS and CDR2 SASEGT. The CDR3 reads CASSDLGPSLYGYTF. In DNA, the CDR3 is TGTGCCAGCAGTGACCTGGGCCCCAGCCTCTATGGCTACACCTTC.

The chain is built from TRBV6-6 and TRBJ2-2, with TRBD1 identical over 7 bases. J gave up 5 bases and V 6 bases, and 3 bases lay outside the gene matches. The CDR3 consists of 13 residues. Looked up from germline, CDR1 is MNHNY and CDR2 is SVGAGI (reference sequence). Here the CDR3 DNA reads TGTGCCAGCAGGCAGGGACAGACCGGGGAGCTGTTTTTT. Translating it yields CASRQGQTGELFF.

The V call is TRBV7-9, the J call TRBJ2-2; 9 bases are a match to TRBD1. Germline lookup yields CDR1 SEHNR and CDR2 FQNEAQ (reference sequence). The trim removed 4 bases at V and 5 bases at J, leaving 5 bases unmatched. This CDR3 spans 15 amino acids. The CDR3 bases are TGTGCCAGCAGCTACGGACAGGGGAGAACCGGGGAGCTGTTTTTT. It codes for CASSYGQGRTGELFF.

V and J are TRBV19 and TRBJ1-5, with 7 positions matching TRBD1. Germline CDR1 reads LNHDA; CDR2 reads SQIVND (reference sequence). The CDR3 is 15 amino acids. The trim removed 8 bases at V and 0 bases at J, leaving 7 bases unmatched. CDR3 residues: CASQIRQGSNQPQHF. Written as DNA, the CDR3 is TGTGCCAGTCAAATTCGACAGGGTAGCAATCAGCCCCAGCATTTT.

The rearrangement joins TRBV6-2 or TRBV6-3 to TRBJ2-1, with 13 bases identical to TRBD2. The CDR3 totals 16 residues. Unmatched junction bases numbered 5, after V lost 6 bases and J lost 3 bases. Germline values: CDR1 MNHEY, CDR2 SVGEGT. The CDR3 here is CASSMTSGGNYNEQFF. The CDR3, as DNA: TGTGCCAGCAGCATGACTAGCGGGGGGAACTACAATGAGCAGTTCTTC.

This rearrangement joins TRBV30 to TRBJ2-7, with D uncertain. With 3 bases removed from V and 0 bases from J, the gap between germline ends came to 12 bases. CDR3 length: 14 amino acids. Germline CDR1 reads GTSNPN; CDR2 reads SVGIG (reference sequence). The CDR3 loop is CAWRRLRSSYEQYF. CDR3 nucleotide sequence: TGTGCCTGGAGAAGACTTAGGAGCTCCTACGAGCAGTACTTC. Full variable domain (remainder filled in from reference TRBV30 and TRBJ2-7): SQTIHQWPATLVQPVGSPLSLECTVEGTSNPNLYWYRQAAGRGLQLLFYSVGIGQISSEVPQNLSASRPQDRQFILSSKKLLLSDSGFYLCAWRRLRSSYEQYFGPGTRLTVT.

This clone was picked up one time. The chain combines TRBV4-3 with TRBJ2-1; the D is unclear. Germline CDR1 reads LGHNA; CDR2 reads YSLEER. Trimming pared 0 bases from V and 0 bases from J, leaving 12 bases between. The CDR3 contains 17 residues. The CDR3 is CASSQDWRTGSYNEQFF. Written as DNA, the CDR3 is TGCGCCAGCAGCCAAGATTGGCGTACGGGCTCCTACAATGAGCAGTTCTTC.

The V call is TRBV19, the J call TRBJ1-1; 8 bases match TRBD1. CDR3 length equals 13 residues. CDR1 and CDR2 (germline): LNHDA, SQIVND (reference sequence). The J segment lost 11 bases and the V segment lost 5 bases, leaving 10 bases of the junction unmatched. DNA of the CDR3: TGTGCCAGTAGTGTGGACAGGGCATTCTTGGCTTTCTTT. The encoded protein is CASSVDRAFLAFF.

This clone was picked up one time. The J gene is TRBJ2-7, the V gene TRBV3-1 (or the pseudogene TRBV3-2); 7 bases match TRBD1. The CDR3 contains 15 residues. Losses at the gene ends were 3 bases for V and 7 bases for J; bases not matched to a gene: 12. Germline values: CDR1 LGHDT, CDR2 YNNKEL (reference sequence). Here the CDR3 reads CASSQFDRVIGEQYF. CDR3 nucleotides: TGTGCCAGCAGCCAGTTCGACAGGGTGATAGGGGAGCAGTACTTC.

The chain uses TRBV21-1 and TRBJ2-3; the table's D call, TRBD1, has no DNA check behind it. TRBV21-1 is described as a pseudogene. There are 14 residues in the CDR3. The CDR3 region has the DNA TGTGCCAGCAACAAAACAGGGCGCCGGAATACGCAGTATTTT. Translating gives CASNKTGRRNTQYF.

The chain links TRBV12-1 to TRBJ2-7; TRBD2, the D gene given by the table, was not confirmed from the DNA. TRBV12-1 is labeled a pseudogene. The CDR3 contains 17 residues. The DNA of the CDR3 is TGTGCCAGCAGCGCACTACCCGGGACTAGCGGGGGACTTGAGCAGTACTTC. Translated: CASSALPGTSGGLEQYF.